The 29 T cell receptor beta chains below come from one sample, sequenced in a study of blood T cell repertoires in COVID-19. The protocol was immunoSEQ multiplex PCR, while the TCRdb copy is restricted to in-frame clones and leaves out a portion. The sample consists of about 150,000 clones, around 90% of them appearing once. Material for sequencing was peripheral blood. The receptors were gathered from a woman aged 55-70 years with active or convalescent COVID-19.

The rearrangement joins TRBV6-6 to TRBJ1-6; D call uncertain. Trimming left V 6 bases short and J 10 bases short, with 7 bases between. Germline V gene data show CDR1 as MNHNY and CDR2 as SVGAGI (reference sequence). The CDR3 sequence is 11 residues long. DNA for the CDR3: TGTGCCAGCAGCCGGGAGTCACCCCTCCACTTT. Encoded protein: CASSRESPLHF.

This chain connects TRBV6-4 to TRBJ1-5, with D perhaps TRBD1 (5 bases). Germline assignment: CDR1 MRHNA and CDR2 SNTAGT. The CDR3 length is 16 residues. The V end lost 7 bases, the J end lost 2 bases, and 18 bases lay between the germline ends. CDR3 nucleotide sequence: TGTGCCAGCACCACTGTCTCGGACAATTGCAATCAGCCCCAGCATTTT. Encoded protein: CASTTVSDNCNQPQHF.

This sequence joins TRBV18 and TRBJ1-1; TRBD1 might be the D (5 bases). This CDR3 is built from 13 residues. Germline V gives CDR1 KGHSH, CDR2 LQKENI. Trimming shortened V by 3 bases and J by 0 bases, and 5 bases separated the two germline ends. The DNA of the CDR3 is TGTGCCAGCTCACCGACAGTGAACACTGAAGCTTTCTTT. It specifies CASSPTVNTEAFF.

The rearrangement links TRBV7-8 to TRBJ2-7; 7 nucleotides line up with TRBD1. J gave up 0 bases and V 1 base, and 9 bases lay outside the gene matches. The CDR3 contains 17 residues. Germline CDR1 SGHVS, CDR2 FQNEAQ. CDR3 sequence (DNA): TGTGCCAGCAGCTTAGTACCCACAGGGGCCCGCTCCTACGAGCAGTACTTC. Translating gives CASSLVPTGARSYEQYF. The full variable domain, in which reference TRBV7-8 and TRBJ2-7 provide the parts outside the CDR3, is GAGVSQSPRYKVAKRGQDVALRCDPISGHVSLFWYQQALGQGPEFLTYFQNEAQLDKSGLPSDRFFAERPEGSVSTLKIQRTQQEDSAVYLCASSLVPTGARSYEQYFGPGTRLTVT.

The chain has TRBV7-9 and TRBJ2-5; 7 bases are shared with TRBD2. CDR1 is SEHNR, CDR2 FQNEAQ, per germline (reference sequence). The CDR3 has 14 residues. J gave up 4 bases and V 9 bases, and 11 bases lay outside the gene matches. DNA for the CDR3: TGTGCCAGTGCTCCGGCTAGCGGAGGAGAGACCCAGTACTTC. Its protein product is CASAPASGGETQYF. Based on the CDR3 plus reference TRBV7-9 and TRBJ2-5, the full variable domain is DTGVSQNPRHKITKRGQNVTFRCDPISEHNRLYWYRQTLGQGPEFLTYFQNEAQLEKSRLLSDRFSAERPKGSFSTLEIQRTEQGDSAMYLCASAPASGGETQYFGPGTRLLVL.

This clone has a single count. This chain joins TRBV7-3 and TRBJ2-5; D might be TRBD2 (6 bases). V lost 8 bases to trimming and J lost 5 bases, with 15 bases between them. From germline, CDR1 is SGHTA and CDR2 FQGTGA. The CDR3 is 13 residues long. Here the CDR3 reads CASSSDGHETQYF. The CDR3 coding sequence is TGTGCCAGCTCTAGCGACGGTCATGAGACCCAGTACTTC.

J is TRBJ2-3 and V is TRBV5-6; TRBD2 might be the D (7 bases). The germline V gene has CDR1 SGHDT and CDR2 YYEEEE. The germline V and J ends were trimmed by 1 base and 4 bases, with 10 bases remaining between them. The CDR3 is 14 residues long. Here the CDR3 reads CASSLRRGPDTQYF. CDR3 nucleotide sequence: TGTGCCAGCAGCTTGAGGCGGGGGCCAGATACGCAGTATTTT.

The chain employs TRBV6-2 or TRBV6-3 and TRBJ2-7; 9 nucleotides line up with TRBD1. The CDR3 is 16 amino acids. Looked up from germline, CDR1 is MNHEY and CDR2 is SVGEGT. The ends lost 2 bases at V and 5 bases at J; junction bases unmatched: 10. The CDR3 region has the DNA TGTGCCAGCAGTTACACCCGGGACAGGGCTTCCCACGAGCAGTACTTC. Translating gives CASSYTRDRASHEQYF.

The chain employs TRBV27 and TRBJ1-4, with 8 bases that match TRBD1. The CDR3 sequence is 16 residues long. Per the germline V gene, CDR1 is MNHEY and CDR2 is SMNVEV (reference sequence). The ends lost 2 bases at V and 5 bases at J; junction bases unmatched: 7. The CDR3 DNA reads as TGTGCCAGCAGTTTAACTTCAGGGGGCATCAATGAAAAACTGTTTTTT. Translation gives CASSLTSGGINEKLFF. The entire variable domain, with the rest obtained from reference TRBV27 and TRBJ1-4, is as follows: EAQVTQNPRYLITVTGKKLTVTCSQNMNHEYMSWYRQDPGLGLRQIYYSMNVEVTDKGDVPEGYKVSRKEKRNFPLILESPSPNQTSLYFCASSLTSGGINEKLFFGSGTQLSVL.

V gene TRBV27 combines with J gene TRBJ1-4; 9 nucleotides line up with TRBD1. CDR1 is MNHEY, CDR2 SMNVEV, per germline (reference sequence). V lost 6 bases, J lost 5 bases, and 7 bases stayed unmatched. The CDR3 loop spans 15 amino acids. The DNA for the CDR3 is TGTGCCAGCAGCCCAGGGACAGGGCAGAATGAAAAACTGTTTTTT. It specifies CASSPGTGQNEKLFF.

The chain employs TRBV21-1 and TRBJ2-6; TRBD1 was called by the table and not checked on the DNA. TRBV21-1 is labeled a pseudogene. This CDR3 spans 16 amino acids. The CDR3 spells CAGKTGTTSGANVLTF. In nucleotides, the CDR3 is TGTGCCGGCAAAACAGGGACCACCTCTGGGGCCAACGTCCTGACTTTC.

This clone was found once. V is TRBV6-5 and J is TRBJ1-5; D is perhaps TRBD1 (5 bases). The CDR3 runs to 15 residues. Germline assignment: CDR1 MNHEY and CDR2 SVGAGI. V lost 6 bases and J lost 4, with 16 bases in between. CDR3 coding DNA: TGTGCCAGCAGGCTCAGGGCCGAGAGGAATCAGCCCCAGCATTTT. This sequence encodes CASRLRAERNQPQHF.

This sequence joins TRBV27 and TRBJ2-5, with 7 bases matching TRBD2. This CDR3 comprises 13 residues. V lost 2 bases to trimming and J lost 7 bases; unmatched junction nucleotides: 4. The germline gives CDR1 MNHEY, CDR2 SMNVEV (reference sequence). The CDR3 is CASSLAGEGTQYF. The CDR3 nucleotides are TGTGCCAGCAGTTTAGCCGGGGAGGGGACCCAGTACTTC.

This clone was seen a handful of times. This chain connects TRBV2 to TRBJ2-7, with a possible D match to TRBD2 (6 bases). Trimming left V 3 bases short and J 7 bases short, with 22 bases between. The CDR3 runs 16 residues. Germline V CDR1 and CDR2: SNHLY, FYNNEI. As DNA, the CDR3 is TGTGCCAGCAGTGATCCCAGCTCTAGAGAGGCGGGGGAGCAGTACTTC. Amino acid sequence: CASSDPSSREAGEQYF.

The rearrangement links TRBV7-9 to TRBJ2-7; unclear D gene. Germline V gives CDR1 SEHNR, CDR2 FQNEAQ (reference sequence). The length of the CDR3 is 13 residues. The V and J ends lost 4 bases and 7 bases respectively, with 14 bases between them. DNA for the CDR3: TGTGCCAGCAGCTCCTACCCCGTTATGGAGCAGTACTTC. Protein product: CASSSYPVMEQYF.

This clone was detected once. The J gene is TRBJ1-1, the V gene TRBV19, with 9 bases identical to TRBD1. Germline CDR1 reads LNHDA; CDR2 reads SQIVND (reference sequence). Trimming at V came to 7 bases and at J to 1 base, leaving 4 bases not matched to a gene. The length of the CDR3 is 14 residues. CDR3 sequence: CASKQGAENTEAFF. The CDR3 DNA sequence: TGTGCCAGTAAACAGGGGGCCGAGAACACTGAAGCTTTCTTT.

The chain uses TRBV18 and TRBJ1-4, with D tentatively TRBD1 (6 bases). V was clipped by 3 bases and J by 8 bases, with 16 bases between them. Germline-derived CDR1 and CDR2 are KGHSH and LQKENI. This CDR3 is built from 15 residues. CDR3 protein: CASSPSLAGDEKLFF. The CDR3 bases are TGTGCCAGCTCACCGAGTCTTGCAGGGGACGAAAAACTGTTTTTT.

This chain connects TRBV29-1 to TRBJ2-3, with 7 bases that match TRBD2. Unmatched junction bases numbered 6, after V lost 5 bases and J lost 1 base. This CDR3 region has 14 residues. CDR1 and CDR2 from the germline V gene are SQVTM and ANQGSEA. The CDR3 nucleotides read TGCAGCGTTAAAAGCGGGGTCGGCACAGATACGCAGTATTTT. Its translation is CSVKSGVGTDTQYF.

The CDR3 spells CASSLSGDTEEAFF. As DNA, the CDR3 is TGTGCCAGCAGTTTATCCGGGGACACTGAAGAAGCTTTCTTT. The V gene is TRBV27, the J gene TRBJ1-1; weak D call: TRBD1 (6 bases). The germline CDR1 and CDR2 sequences are MNHEY and SMNVEV (reference sequence). The CDR3 is 14 amino acids. V was shortened by 0 bases and J by 8 bases, with 13 bases between the two germline ends.

V and J are TRBV3-1 (or the pseudogene TRBV3-2) and TRBJ2-7, with D possibly matching TRBD1 (5 bases). This CDR3 region has 14 residues. V was clipped by 5 bases and J by 0 bases, with 11 bases between them. The V gene's germline CDR1 is LGHDT and CDR2 YNNKEL (reference sequence). CDR3 protein: CASSLGGASYEQYF. As DNA, the CDR3 is TGTGCCAGCAGCTTAGGTGGGGCCTCCTACGAGCAGTACTTC.

The V and J genes are TRBV15 and TRBJ1-5; D not resolved. This CDR3 comprises 12 residues. Trimming cost V 0 bases and J 7 bases, with 4 bases left between them. Germline-derived CDR1 and CDR2 are LNHNV and YYDKDF (reference sequence). The CDR3 sequence is CATSRDGQPQHF. CDR3 nucleotides: TGTGCCACCAGCAGAGACGGGCAGCCCCAGCATTTT. The variable domain in full, with the rest retrieved from reference TRBV15 and TRBJ1-5, is DAMVIQNPRYQVTQFGKPVTLSCSQTLNHNVMYWYQQKSSQAPKLLFHYYDKDFNNEADTPDNFQSRRPNTSFCFLDIRSPGLGDTAMYLCATSRDGQPQHFGDGTRLSIL.

The table lists this clone with a count of one. V and J are TRBV30 and TRBJ1-4; D not certain. The germline V and J ends were trimmed by 2 bases and 8 bases, with 9 bases remaining between them. CDR3 length: 12 amino acids. Germline CDR1 is GTSNPN and CDR2 is SVGIG (reference sequence). The CDR3: CAWSWNGEKLFF. CDR3 nucleotide sequence: TGTGCCTGGAGTTGGAACGGGGAAAAACTGTTTTTT.

Only one count was recorded for this clone. Written as DNA, the CDR3 is TGTGCCAGCAGCCACCGGGACAGTAATGAAAAACTGTTTTTT. Translating it yields CASSHRDSNEKLFF. The chain recombines TRBV7-2 with TRBJ1-4; 7 nucleotides line up with TRBD1. CDR1 SGHTA and CDR2 FQGNSA come from the germline V gene. Germline trimming cut 5 bases from V and 4 bases from J; bases unmatched to any gene: 4. The CDR3 is made up of 14 amino acids.

The gene calls are TRBV12-3 or TRBV12-4 and TRBJ2-3, with D possibly TRBD1 on 6 matching bases. The CDR3 runs to 12 residues. Deletions cut 5 bases from V and 5 bases from J, with 8 bases between. CDR3 coding DNA: TGTGCCAGCAGTACAGGGAAAGATACGCAGTATTTT. Translating gives CASSTGKDTQYF.

This clone was detected only once. The V call is TRBV19, the J call TRBJ1-2; TRBD1 matches at 9 bases. V shed 9 bases and J 5 bases; nucleotides not matched to a gene: 7. This CDR3 is built from 13 residues. Germline V gives CDR1 LNHDA, CDR2 SQIVND (reference sequence). Here the CDR3 reads CASDGQGKYGYTF. The DNA for the CDR3 is TGTGCCAGCGACGGACAGGGGAAGTATGGCTACACCTTC.

The CDR3: CAWSVQTGEVAEAFF. The CDR3 nucleotides are TGTGCCTGGAGTGTACAGACAGGGGAGGTAGCTGAAGCTTTCTTT. The J gene is TRBJ1-1, the V gene TRBV30, with 8 bases fitting TRBD1. The CDR3 covers 15 residues. J lost 6 bases, V lost 0 bases, and 9 bases had no gene match. Germline CDR1 GTSNPN, CDR2 SVGIG (reference sequence).

The chain recombines TRBV6-5 with TRBJ1-1; tentatively, D is TRBD1 (5 bases). V dropped 6 bases and J dropped 1 base, with 15 bases sitting between them. This CDR3 is built from 15 residues. Germline-derived CDR1 and CDR2 are MNHEY and SVGAGI. The CDR3 sequence is CASRDLGRGNTEAFF. Written as DNA, the CDR3 is TGTGCCAGCAGGGATTTGGGTAGGGGGAACACTGAAGCTTTCTTT.

The gene calls are TRBV29-1 and TRBJ2-1, with D perhaps TRBD1 (5 bases). Per germline, CDR1 SQVTM and CDR2 ANQGSEA. V lost 5 bases and J 8 bases, leaving 19 bases between the germline ends. CDR3 length equals 14 residues. CDR3 in DNA: TGCAGCGTTCGCTGGAACAGGATGAGAGATGAGCAGTTCTTC. Protein sequence: CSVRWNRMRDEQFF.

The chain links TRBV5-1 to TRBJ2-3; 8 bases match TRBD2. With 4 bases clipped from V and 2 bases from J, the junction kept 3 bases outside the gene matches. The germline V gene encodes CDR1 SGHRS and CDR2 YFSETQ. The CDR3 loop spans 14 amino acids. CDR3 protein: CASSLAGTTDTQYF. CDR3 bases: TGCGCCAGCAGCCTAGCGGGTACCACAGATACGCAGTATTTT.